Below, 10 T cell receptor beta chains from the same sample are listed, as sequenced in a study of T cell responses to AZD1222 COVID-19 vaccine. Some clones are missing from TCRdb's copy, which holds only in-frame ones; the method was immunoSEQ multiplex PCR. The sample yields 95,000 to 150,000 clones, around 88% seen once. Sequencing used peripheral blood, obtained on day 0 of AZD1222 vaccination. The receptor set was obtained from an adult in good health.

The chain is built from TRBV9 and TRBJ2-1, with D unclear. The CDR3 has 19 residues. Germline values: CDR1 SGDLS, CDR2 YYNGEE. Between the trimmed V and J ends, which lost 4 bases and 5 bases, there was a span of 28 bases. The CDR3 sequence: CASSPRLWALANLDNEQFF. The CDR3 bases are TGTGCCAGCAGCCCCCGTCTGTGGGCACTCGCTAATCTCGACAATGAGCAGTTCTTC.

This chain joins TRBV6-5 and TRBJ1-1, with 7 bases that match TRBD1. CDR3 length equals 12 residues. Trimming took 6 bases from V and 5 from J; bases not matched to a gene: 3. The germline gives CDR1 MNHEY, CDR2 SVGAGI. The CDR3 is CASSTGVTEAFF. The DNA for the CDR3 is TGTGCCAGCAGCACAGGGGTAACTGAAGCTTTCTTT.

This chain connects TRBV2 to TRBJ1-2; a weak D match, TRBD1 (6 bases). Germline CDR1 and CDR2: SNHLY and FYNNEI. With 5 bases removed from V and 7 bases from J, the gap between germline ends came to 11 bases. The CDR3 is 12 amino acids. The CDR3 loop is CASSQDRIGYTF. The CDR3 DNA reads TGTGCCAGCAGTCAAGACAGGATTGGCTACACCTTC.

This clone came up once. This chain connects TRBV15 to TRBJ1-1; D uncertain. In germline, CDR1 is LNHNV, CDR2 YYDKDF (reference sequence). V shed 0 bases and J shed 1 base, with 9 bases lying between them. The CDR3 runs 15 residues. CDR3 residues: CATSRDRKPNTEAFF. In DNA form, the CDR3 reads TGTGCCACCAGCAGAGATAGGAAGCCGAACACTGAAGCTTTCTTT.

V gene TRBV4-3 combines with J gene TRBJ2-7; 11 bases line up with TRBD1. The CDR3 spans 16 residues. Germline V gives CDR1 LGHNA, CDR2 YSLEER. Germline trimming cut 0 bases from V and 7 bases from J; bases unmatched to any gene: 8. The CDR3 reads CASSQDVGTGGREQYF. In DNA form, the CDR3 reads TGCGCCAGCAGCCAAGACGTGGGGACAGGGGGGAGGGAGCAGTACTTC.

This chain joins TRBV6-5 and TRBJ1-5; the D gene is possibly TRBD1 (5 bases). Per germline, CDR1 MNHEY and CDR2 SVGAGI. The CDR3 extends over 12 amino acids. V shed 6 bases and J shed 5 bases, with 8 bases lying between them. CDR3 sequence: CASRGPDQPQHF. CDR3 coding DNA: TGTGCCAGCAGGGGGCCTGATCAGCCCCAGCATTTT.

J is TRBJ2-1 and V is TRBV19, with D perhaps matching TRBD2 (6 bases). V lost 1 base to trimming and J lost 7 bases, with 17 bases between them. Per the germline V gene, CDR1 is LNHDA and CDR2 is SQIVND (reference sequence). The CDR3 extends over 16 amino acids. Here the CDR3 reads CASSIAGGTRNNEQFF. For the CDR3, the DNA is TGTGCCAGTAGTATAGCAGGAGGGACGAGGAATAATGAGCAGTTCTTC.

This clone was seen a few times. This chain connects TRBV28 to TRBJ1-4; 11 bases line up with TRBD1. Germline CDR1 is MDHEN and CDR2 is SYDVKM. The CDR3 has 15 amino acids. The J segment lost 7 bases and the V segment lost 6 bases, leaving 7 bases of the junction unmatched. The CDR3 region is CASRTPGTGGEKLFF. Written as DNA, the CDR3 is TGTGCCAGCAGAACCCCCGGGACAGGGGGTGAAAAACTGTTTTTT.

The J gene is TRBJ1-2, the V gene TRBV19, with D possibly TRBD1 on 5 matching bases. Trimming took off 3 bases at V and 6 bases at J, with 17 bases between the two ends. The germline gives CDR1 LNHDA, CDR2 SQIVND (reference sequence). The CDR3 loop spans 15 amino acids. This CDR3 reads CASSMSQGGYDGYTF. CDR3 DNA: TGTGCCAGTAGTATGTCCCAGGGCGGATATGATGGCTACACCTTC. The whole variable domain, filled in from reference TRBV19 and TRBJ1-2, reads DGGITQSPKYLFRKEGQNVTLSCEQNLNHDAMYWYRQDPGQGLRLIYYSQIVNDFQKGDIAEGYSVSREKKESFPLTVTSAQKNPTAFYLCASSMSQGGYDGYTFGSGTRLTVV.

The rearrangement uses TRBV24-1 and TRBJ1-2; no reliable D call. CDR1 and CDR2 from the germline V gene are KGHDR and SFDVKD. The CDR3 consists of 14 residues. Deletions cut 4 bases from V and 2 bases from J, with 10 bases between. The CDR3 loop is CATSEPTANYGYTF. CDR3 bases: TGTGCCACCAGTGAACCGACGGCAAACTATGGCTACACCTTC.